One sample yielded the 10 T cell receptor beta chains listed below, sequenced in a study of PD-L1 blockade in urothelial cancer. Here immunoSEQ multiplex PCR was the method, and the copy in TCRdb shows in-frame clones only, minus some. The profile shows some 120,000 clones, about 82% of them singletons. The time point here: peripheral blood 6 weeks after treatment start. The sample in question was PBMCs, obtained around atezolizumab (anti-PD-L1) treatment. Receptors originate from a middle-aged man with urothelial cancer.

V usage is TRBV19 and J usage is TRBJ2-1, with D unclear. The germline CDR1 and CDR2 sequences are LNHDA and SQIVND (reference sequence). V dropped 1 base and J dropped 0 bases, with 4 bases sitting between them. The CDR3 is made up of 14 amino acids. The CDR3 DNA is TGTGCCAGTAGTATAGCCTCCTCCTACAATGAGCAGTTCTTC. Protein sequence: CASSIASSYNEQFF.

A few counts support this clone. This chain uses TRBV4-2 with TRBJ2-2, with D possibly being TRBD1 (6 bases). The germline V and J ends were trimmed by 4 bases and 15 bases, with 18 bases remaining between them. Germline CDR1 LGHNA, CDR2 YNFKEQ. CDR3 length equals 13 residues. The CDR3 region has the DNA TGTGCCAGCAGCCCCTTAGAGGGGGAAAGGGTGTTTTTT. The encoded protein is CASSPLEGERVFF.

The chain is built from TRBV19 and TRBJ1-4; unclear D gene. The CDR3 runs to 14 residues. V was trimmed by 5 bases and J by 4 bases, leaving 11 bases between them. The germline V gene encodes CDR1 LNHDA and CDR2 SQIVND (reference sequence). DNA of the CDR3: TGTGCCAGTAGTCAATTGAGAGTTAATGAAAAACTGTTTTTT. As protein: CASSQLRVNEKLFF.

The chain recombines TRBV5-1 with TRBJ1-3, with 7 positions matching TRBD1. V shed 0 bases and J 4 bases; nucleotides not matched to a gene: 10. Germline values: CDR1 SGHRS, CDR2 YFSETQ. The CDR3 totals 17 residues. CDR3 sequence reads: CASSLAPTGEPGNTIYF. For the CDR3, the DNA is TGCGCCAGCAGCTTGGCACCAACAGGGGAGCCAGGAAACACCATATATTTT.

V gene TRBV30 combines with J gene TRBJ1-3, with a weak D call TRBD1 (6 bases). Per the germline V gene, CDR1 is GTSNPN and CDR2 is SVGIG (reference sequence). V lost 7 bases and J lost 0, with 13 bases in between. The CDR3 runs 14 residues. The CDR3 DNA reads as TGTGCCTCAACCCAGGGGAGCTCTGGAAACACCATATATTTT. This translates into CASTQGSSGNTIYF.

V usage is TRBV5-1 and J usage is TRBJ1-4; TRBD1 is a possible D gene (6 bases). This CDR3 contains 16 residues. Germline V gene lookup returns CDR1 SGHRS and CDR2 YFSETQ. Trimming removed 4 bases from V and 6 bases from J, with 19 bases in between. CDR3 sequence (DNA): TGCGCCAGCAGCCCCGGACAGCCCCGTCGGGATGAAAAACTGTTTTTT. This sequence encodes CASSPGQPRRDEKLFF. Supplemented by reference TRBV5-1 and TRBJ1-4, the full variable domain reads KAGVTQTPRYLIKTRGQQVTLSCSPISGHRSVSWYQQTPGQGLQFLFEYFSETQRNKGNFPGRFSGRQFSNSRSEMNVSTLELGDSALYLCASSPGQPRRDEKLFFGSGTQLSVL.

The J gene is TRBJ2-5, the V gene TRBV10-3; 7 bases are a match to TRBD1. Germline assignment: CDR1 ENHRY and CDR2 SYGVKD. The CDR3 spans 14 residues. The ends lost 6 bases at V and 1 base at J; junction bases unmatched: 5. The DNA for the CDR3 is TGTGCCATCAGCTCGGGACAGAGCCAAGAGACCCAGTACTTC. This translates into CAISSGQSQETQYF.

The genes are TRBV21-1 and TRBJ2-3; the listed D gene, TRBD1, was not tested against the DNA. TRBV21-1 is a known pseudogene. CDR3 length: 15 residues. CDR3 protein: CASSKGAGGTDTQYF. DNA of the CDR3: TGTGCCAGCAGCAAAGGGGCAGGGGGTACAGATACGCAGTATTTT.

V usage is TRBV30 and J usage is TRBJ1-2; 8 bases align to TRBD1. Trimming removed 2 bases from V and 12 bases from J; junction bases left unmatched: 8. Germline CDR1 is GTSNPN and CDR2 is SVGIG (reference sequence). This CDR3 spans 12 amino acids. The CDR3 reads CAWSYGTGRDTF. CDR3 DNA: TGTGCCTGGAGTTACGGGACAGGCCGGGACACCTTC.

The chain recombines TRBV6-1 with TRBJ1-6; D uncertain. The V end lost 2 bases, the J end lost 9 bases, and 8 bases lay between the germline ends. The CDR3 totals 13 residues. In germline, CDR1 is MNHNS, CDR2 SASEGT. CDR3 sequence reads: CASSENGGSPLHF. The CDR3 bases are TGTGCCAGCAGTGAAAACGGTGGTTCACCCCTCCACTTT.